The sequence of this T cell receptor (beta chain) was determined in a study of T cells in Graves' hyperthyroidism and ophthalmopathy. Notes on the study in general: Ophthalmopathy was separated from stable hyperthyroidism by a 13 V-J model.

Ophthalmopathy patients showed a Clinical Activity Score of at least 3, NOSPECS grade of at least 4 and duration under 3 months. Exclusion of a patient resulted from uncontrolled infection, other autoimmune disease, pregnancy or lactation. Regions amplified from RNA transcripts were the TCR beta CDR3 regions. A first-round RT-PCR of the TCR CDR3 used the HTBI primer set. TCRdb itself ran the multiplex PCR reads through MiXCR, one entry per CDR3 protein. Here the sample spans about 350,000 distinct CDR3 sequences, about an eighth being singletons. This clonotype was picked up many times. The antigen remains unidentified. Sequencing was done on a sample of blood. This TCR derives from a woman in her thirties or forties with Graves' ophthalmopathy.

This CDR3 is CASSYRGMQPQHF. The DNA for the CDR3 is TGTGCCAGCAGTTACAGGGGAATGCAGCCCCAGCATTTT. J is TRBJ1-5 and V is TRBV6-5, with a weak D call TRBD1 (5 bases). Trimming took off 2 bases at V and 7 bases at J, with 9 bases between the two ends. CDR1 is MNHEY and CDR2 is SVGAGI in the germline V gene. The CDR3 sequence is 13 residues long.